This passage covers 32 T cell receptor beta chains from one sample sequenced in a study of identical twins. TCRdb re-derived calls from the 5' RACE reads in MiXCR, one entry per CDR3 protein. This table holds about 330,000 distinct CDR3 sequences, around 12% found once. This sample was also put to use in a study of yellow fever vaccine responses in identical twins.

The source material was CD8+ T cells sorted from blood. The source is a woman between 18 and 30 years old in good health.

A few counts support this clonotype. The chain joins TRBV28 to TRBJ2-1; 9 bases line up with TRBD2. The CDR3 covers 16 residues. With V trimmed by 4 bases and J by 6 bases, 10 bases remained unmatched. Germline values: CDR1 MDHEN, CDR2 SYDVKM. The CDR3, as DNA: TGTGCCAGCAGTTCCCACCGGTCTAGCGGGATCAATGAGCAGTTCTTC. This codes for CASSSHRSSGINEQFF.

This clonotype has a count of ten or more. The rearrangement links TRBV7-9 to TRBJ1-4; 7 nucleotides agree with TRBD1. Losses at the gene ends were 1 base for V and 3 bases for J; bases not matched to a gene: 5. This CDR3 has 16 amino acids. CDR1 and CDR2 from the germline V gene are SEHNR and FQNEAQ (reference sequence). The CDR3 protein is CASSLGGGTANEKLFF. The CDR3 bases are TGTGCCAGCAGCTTAGGAGGTGGGACAGCTAATGAAAAACTGTTTTTT.

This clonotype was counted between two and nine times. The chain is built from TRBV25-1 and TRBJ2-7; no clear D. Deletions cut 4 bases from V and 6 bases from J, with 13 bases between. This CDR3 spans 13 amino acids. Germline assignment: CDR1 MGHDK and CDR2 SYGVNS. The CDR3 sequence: CASSATLLGEQYF. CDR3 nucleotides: TGTGCCAGCAGTGCCACCCTCTTAGGCGAGCAGTACTTC.

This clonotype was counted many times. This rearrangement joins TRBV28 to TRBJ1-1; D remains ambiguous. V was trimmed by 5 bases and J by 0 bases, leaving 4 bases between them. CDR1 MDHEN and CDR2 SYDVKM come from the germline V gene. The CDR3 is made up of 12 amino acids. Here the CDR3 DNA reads TGTGCCAGCAGTGAGGTGAACACTGAAGCTTTCTTT. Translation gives CASSEVNTEAFF.

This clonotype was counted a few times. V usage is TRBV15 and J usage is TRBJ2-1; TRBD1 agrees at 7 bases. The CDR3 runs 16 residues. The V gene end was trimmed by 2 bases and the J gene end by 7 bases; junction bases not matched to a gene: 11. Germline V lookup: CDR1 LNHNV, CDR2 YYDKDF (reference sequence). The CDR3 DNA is TGTGCCACCAGCAGATTACAGGGGTGGTTAGGAAATGAGCAGTTCTTC. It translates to CATSRLQGWLGNEQFF.

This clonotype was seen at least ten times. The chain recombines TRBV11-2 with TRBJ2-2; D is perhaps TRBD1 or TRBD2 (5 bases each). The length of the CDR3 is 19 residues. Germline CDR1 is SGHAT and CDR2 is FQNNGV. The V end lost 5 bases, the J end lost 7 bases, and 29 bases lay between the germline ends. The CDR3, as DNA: TGTGCCAGCAGCGCCCCGAGGGGCAGCGACGACCCAACACTCGGGGAGCTGTTTTTT. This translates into CASSAPRGSDDPTLGELFF. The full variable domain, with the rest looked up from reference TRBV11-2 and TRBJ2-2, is EAGVAQSPRYKIIEKRQSVAFWCNPISGHATLYWYQQILGQGPKLLIQFQNNGVVDDSQLPKDRFSAERLKGVDSTLKIQPAKLEDSAVYLCASSAPRGSDDPTLGELFFGEGSRLTVL.

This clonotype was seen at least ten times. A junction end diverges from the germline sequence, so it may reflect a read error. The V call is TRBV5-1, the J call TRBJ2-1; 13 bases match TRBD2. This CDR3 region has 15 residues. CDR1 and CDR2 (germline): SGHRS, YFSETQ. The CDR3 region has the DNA TGCGCCAACAGCGCCGGGACTAGCGGGACCGATGAGCAGTTCTTC. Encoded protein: CANSAGTSGTDEQFF. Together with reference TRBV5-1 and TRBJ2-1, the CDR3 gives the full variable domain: KAGVTQTPRYLIKTRGQQVTLSCSPISGHRSVSWYQQTPGQGLQFLFEYFSETQRNKGNFPGRFSGRQFSNSRSEMNVSTLELGDSALYLCANSAGTSGTDEQFFGPGTRLTVL.

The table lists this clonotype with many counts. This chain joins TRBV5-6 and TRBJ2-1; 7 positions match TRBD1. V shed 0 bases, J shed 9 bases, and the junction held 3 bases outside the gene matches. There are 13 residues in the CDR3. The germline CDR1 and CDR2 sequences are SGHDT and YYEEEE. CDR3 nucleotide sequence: TGTGCCAGCAGCTTGGTAGGGGGCGGTGAGCAGTTCTTC. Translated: CASSLVGGGEQFF.

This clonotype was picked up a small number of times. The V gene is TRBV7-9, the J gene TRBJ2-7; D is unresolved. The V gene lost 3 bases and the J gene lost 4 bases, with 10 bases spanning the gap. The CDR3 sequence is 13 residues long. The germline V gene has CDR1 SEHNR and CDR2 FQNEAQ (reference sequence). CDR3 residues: CASSFDGPYEQYF. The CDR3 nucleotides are TGTGCCAGCAGCTTTGACGGACCATACGAGCAGTACTTC.

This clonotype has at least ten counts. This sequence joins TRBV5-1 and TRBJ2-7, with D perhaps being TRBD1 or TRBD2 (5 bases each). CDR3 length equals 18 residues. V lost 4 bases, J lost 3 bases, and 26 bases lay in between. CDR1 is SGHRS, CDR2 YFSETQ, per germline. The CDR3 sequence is CASSGGPSMKKGDYEQYF. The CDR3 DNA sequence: TGCGCCAGCAGCGGGGGACCTAGTATGAAGAAGGGCGACTACGAGCAGTACTTC.

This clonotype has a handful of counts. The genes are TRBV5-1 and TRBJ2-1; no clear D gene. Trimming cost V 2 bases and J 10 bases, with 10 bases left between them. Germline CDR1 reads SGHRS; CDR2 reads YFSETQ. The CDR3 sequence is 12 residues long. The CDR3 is CASSLGPQEQFF. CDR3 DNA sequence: TGCGCCAGCAGCTTAGGGCCTCAGGAGCAGTTCTTC.

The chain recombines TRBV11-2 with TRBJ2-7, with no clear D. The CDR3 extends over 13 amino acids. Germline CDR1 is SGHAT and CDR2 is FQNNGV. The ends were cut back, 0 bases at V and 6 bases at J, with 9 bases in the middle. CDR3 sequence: CASSLDWGPEQYF. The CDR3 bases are TGTGCCAGCAGCTTAGATTGGGGTCCCGAGCAGTACTTC.

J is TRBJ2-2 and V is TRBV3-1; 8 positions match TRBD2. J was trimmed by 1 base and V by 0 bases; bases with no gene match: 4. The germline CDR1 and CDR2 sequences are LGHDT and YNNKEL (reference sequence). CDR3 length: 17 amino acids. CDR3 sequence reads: CASSQDPLAGNTGELFF. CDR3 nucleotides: TGTGCCAGCAGCCAAGATCCCCTAGCGGGGAACACCGGGGAGCTGTTTTTT. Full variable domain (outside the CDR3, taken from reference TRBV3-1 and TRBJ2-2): DTAVSQTPKYLVTQMGNDKSIKCEQNLGHDTMYWYKQDSKKFLKIMFSYNNKELIINETVPNRFSPKSPDKAHLNLHINSLELGDSAVYFCASSQDPLAGNTGELFFGEGSRLTVL.

The CDR3 DNA reads TGTGCCAGCAGCTTGGCCCCGACAGGGGCTGGAAACACCATATATTTT. The encoded protein is CASSLAPTGAGNTIYF. The chain employs TRBV7-9 and TRBJ1-3, with TRBD1 matching over 8 bases. V lost 3 bases and J lost 2; bases outside the gene matches: 6. The CDR3 covers 16 residues. CDR1 is SEHNR, CDR2 FQNEAQ, per germline (reference sequence).

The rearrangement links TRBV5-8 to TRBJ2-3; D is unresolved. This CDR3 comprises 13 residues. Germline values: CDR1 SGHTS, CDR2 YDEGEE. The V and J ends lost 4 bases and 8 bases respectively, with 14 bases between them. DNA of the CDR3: TGTGCCAGCAGCCCCGGGCTTACGGGTACGCAGTATTTT. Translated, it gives CASSPGLTGTQYF.

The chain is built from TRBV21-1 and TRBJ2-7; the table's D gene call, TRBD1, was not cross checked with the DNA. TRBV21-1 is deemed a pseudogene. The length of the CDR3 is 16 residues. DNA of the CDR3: TGTGCCAGCAGCACACCACCCGCCGGGATACCCTACGAGCAGTACGTC. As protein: CASSTPPAGIPYEQYV.

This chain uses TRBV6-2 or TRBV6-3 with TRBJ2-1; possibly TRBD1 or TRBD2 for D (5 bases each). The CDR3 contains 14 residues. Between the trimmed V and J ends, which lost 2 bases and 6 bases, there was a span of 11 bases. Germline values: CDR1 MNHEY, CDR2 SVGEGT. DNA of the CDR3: TGTGCCAGCAGTTACGTAGGGGCGGGCAATGAGCAGTTCTTC. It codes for CASSYVGAGNEQFF.

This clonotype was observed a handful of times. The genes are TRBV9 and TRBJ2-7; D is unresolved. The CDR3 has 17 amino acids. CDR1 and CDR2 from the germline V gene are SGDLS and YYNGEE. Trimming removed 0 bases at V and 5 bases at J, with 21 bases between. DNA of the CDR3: TGTGCCAGCAGCGTAGTGCTCGGTAAACTCCAAGGCCACGAGCAGTACGTC. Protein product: CASSVVLGKLQGHEQYV.

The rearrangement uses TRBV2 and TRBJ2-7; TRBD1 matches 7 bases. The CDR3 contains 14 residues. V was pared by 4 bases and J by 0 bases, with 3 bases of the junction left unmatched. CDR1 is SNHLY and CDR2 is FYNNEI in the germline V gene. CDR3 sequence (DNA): TGTGCCAGCAGTGCAGACAGGGACTCCTACGAGCAGTACGTC. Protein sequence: CASSADRDSYEQYV.

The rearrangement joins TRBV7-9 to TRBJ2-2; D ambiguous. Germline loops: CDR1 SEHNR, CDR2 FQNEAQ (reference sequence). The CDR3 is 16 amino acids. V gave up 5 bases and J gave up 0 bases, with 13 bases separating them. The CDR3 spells CASSHRSTTNTGELFF. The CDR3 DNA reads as TGTGCCAGCAGCCACCGTTCGACAACGAACACCGGGGAGCTGTTTTTT.

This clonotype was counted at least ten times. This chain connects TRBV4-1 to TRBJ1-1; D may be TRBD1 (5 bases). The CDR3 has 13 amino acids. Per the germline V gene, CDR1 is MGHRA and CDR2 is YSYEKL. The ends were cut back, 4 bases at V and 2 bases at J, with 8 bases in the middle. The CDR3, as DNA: TGCGCCAGCAGCCGGACAAGTAACACTGAAGCTTTCTTT. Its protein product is CASSRTSNTEAFF.

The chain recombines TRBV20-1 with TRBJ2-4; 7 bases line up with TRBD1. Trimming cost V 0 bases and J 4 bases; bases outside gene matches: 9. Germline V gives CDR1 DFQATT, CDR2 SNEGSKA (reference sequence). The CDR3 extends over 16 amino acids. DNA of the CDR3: TGCAGTGCTAGAGATCGGGACAGCCTCCTAAAAAACATTCAGTACTTC. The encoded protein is CSARDRDSLLKNIQYF.

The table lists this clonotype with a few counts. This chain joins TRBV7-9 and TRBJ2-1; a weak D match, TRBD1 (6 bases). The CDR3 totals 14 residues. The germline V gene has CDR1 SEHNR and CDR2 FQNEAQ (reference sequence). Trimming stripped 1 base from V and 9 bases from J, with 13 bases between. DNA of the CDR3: TGTGCCAGCAGCTTAGTACAGGGAAACTCTGAGCAGTTCTTC. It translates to CASSLVQGNSEQFF. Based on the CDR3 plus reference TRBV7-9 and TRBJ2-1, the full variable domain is DTGVSQNPRHKITKRGQNVTFRCDPISEHNRLYWYRQTLGQGPEFLTYFQNEAQLEKSRLLSDRFSAERPKGSFSTLEIQRTEQGDSAMYLCASSLVQGNSEQFFGPGTRLTVL.

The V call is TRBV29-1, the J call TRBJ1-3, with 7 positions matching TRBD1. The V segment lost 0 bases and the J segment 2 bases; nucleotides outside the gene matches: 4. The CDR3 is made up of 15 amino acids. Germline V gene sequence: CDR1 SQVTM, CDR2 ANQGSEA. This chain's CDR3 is CSVEEGTATGNTIYF. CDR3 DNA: TGCAGCGTTGAAGAGGGGACAGCAACTGGAAACACCATATATTTT.

This CDR3 reads CASSFSGRGTEAFF. The CDR3 region has the DNA TGTGCCAGCAGCTTTTCAGGGAGGGGTACTGAAGCTTTCTTT. The chain recombines TRBV11-2 with TRBJ1-1; maybe TRBD1 (5 bases). This CDR3 has 14 residues. Trimming shortened V by 3 bases and J by 5 bases, and 13 bases separated the two germline ends. Germline-derived CDR1 and CDR2 are SGHAT and FQNNGV.

CDR3 protein: CASSPSGENEQFF. The CDR3 bases are TGTGCCAGCAGCCCCAGTGGGGAGAATGAGCAGTTCTTC. J is TRBJ2-1 and V is TRBV3-1, with D tentatively TRBD2 (5 bases). Trimming took 4 bases from V and 7 from J, leaving 11 bases between them. Germline V CDR1 and CDR2: LGHDT, YNNKEL (reference sequence). This CDR3 has 13 amino acids.

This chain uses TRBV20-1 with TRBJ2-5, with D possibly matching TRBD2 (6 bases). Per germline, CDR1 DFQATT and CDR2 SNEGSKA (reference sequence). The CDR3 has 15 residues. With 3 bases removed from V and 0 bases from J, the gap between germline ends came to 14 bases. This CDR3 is CSASGAGLYQETQYF. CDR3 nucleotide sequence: TGCAGTGCTAGCGGGGCGGGACTGTACCAAGAGACCCAGTACTTC.

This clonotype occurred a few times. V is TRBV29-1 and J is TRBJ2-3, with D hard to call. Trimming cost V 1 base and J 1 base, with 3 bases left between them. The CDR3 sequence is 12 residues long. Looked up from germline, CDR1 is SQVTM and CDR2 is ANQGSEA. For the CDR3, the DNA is TGCAGCGTTGAAGTCGGCACAGATACGCAGTATTTT. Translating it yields CSVEVGTDTQYF.

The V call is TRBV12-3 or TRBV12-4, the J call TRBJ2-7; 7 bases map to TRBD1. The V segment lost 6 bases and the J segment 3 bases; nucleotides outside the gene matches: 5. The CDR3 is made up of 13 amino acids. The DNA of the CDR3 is TGTGCCAGCAGCATACAGGGGAGCTACGAGCAGTACGTC. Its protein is CASSIQGSYEQYV.

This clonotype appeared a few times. CDR3 coding DNA: TGTGCCAGCAGCGTCGGTAAGCGGGGGGCCACGGAGACCCAGTACTTC. Amino acid sequence: CASSVGKRGATETQYF. This chain links TRBV9 with TRBJ2-5; 9 bases are shared with TRBD2. V lost 2 bases and J lost 5; bases outside the gene matches: 10. The germline V gene encodes CDR1 SGDLS and CDR2 YYNGEE. This CDR3 has 16 residues.

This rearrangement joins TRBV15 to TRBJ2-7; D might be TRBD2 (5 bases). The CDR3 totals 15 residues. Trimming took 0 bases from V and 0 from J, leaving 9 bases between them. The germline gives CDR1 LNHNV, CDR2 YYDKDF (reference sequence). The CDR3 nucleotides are TGTGCCACCAGCAGAGAAGGACTCAGCTCCTACGAGCAGTACGTC. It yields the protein CATSREGLSSYEQYV.

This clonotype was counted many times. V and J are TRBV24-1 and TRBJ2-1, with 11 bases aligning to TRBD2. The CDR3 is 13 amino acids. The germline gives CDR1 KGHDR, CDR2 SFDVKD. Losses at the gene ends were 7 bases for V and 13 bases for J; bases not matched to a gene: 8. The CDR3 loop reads CATSGLLAGVQFF. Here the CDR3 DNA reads TGTGCCACCAGCGGGCTACTAGCGGGAGTTCAGTTCTTC.